This T cell receptor beta chain was retrieved from a study of T cell changes during pregnancy in multiple sclerosis. TCRdb keeps only in-frame clones here, not all; method: immunoSEQ multiplex PCR. The sample carries 79,000 or so clones, around 90% recorded once. CDR3 length: 14 amino acids. The germline V gene has CDR1 MNHEY and CDR2 SMNVEV (reference sequence). V trimming: 6 bases; J trimming: 4 bases; junction bases outside the gene matches: 5. This clone was recorded only once. The sequence came from a female donor with multiple sclerosis, enrolled in a pregnancy study. The sample in question was CD4+ T cells from peripheral blood mononuclear cells, obtained before pregnancy. The chain carries TRBV27 and TRBJ1-4; 7 bases are a match to TRBD1. The CDR3: CASSRTGSNEKLFF. Written as DNA, the CDR3 is TGTGCCAGCAGCCGGACAGGAAGTAATGAAAAACTGTTTTTT.